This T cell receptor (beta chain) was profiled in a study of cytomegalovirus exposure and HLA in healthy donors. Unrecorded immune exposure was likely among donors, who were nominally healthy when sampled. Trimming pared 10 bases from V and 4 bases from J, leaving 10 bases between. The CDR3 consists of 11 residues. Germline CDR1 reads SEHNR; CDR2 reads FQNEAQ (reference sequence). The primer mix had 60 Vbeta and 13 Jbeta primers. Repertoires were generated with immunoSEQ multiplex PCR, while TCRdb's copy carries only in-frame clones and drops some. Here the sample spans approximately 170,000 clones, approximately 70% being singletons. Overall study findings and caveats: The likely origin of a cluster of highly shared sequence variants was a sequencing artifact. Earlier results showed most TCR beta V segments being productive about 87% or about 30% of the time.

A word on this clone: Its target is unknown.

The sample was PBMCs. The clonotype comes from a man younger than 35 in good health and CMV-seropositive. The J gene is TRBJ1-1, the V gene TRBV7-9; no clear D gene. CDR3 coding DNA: TGTGCCACCGTTCGCGGCACTGAAGCTTTCTTT. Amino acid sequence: CATVRGTEAFF.